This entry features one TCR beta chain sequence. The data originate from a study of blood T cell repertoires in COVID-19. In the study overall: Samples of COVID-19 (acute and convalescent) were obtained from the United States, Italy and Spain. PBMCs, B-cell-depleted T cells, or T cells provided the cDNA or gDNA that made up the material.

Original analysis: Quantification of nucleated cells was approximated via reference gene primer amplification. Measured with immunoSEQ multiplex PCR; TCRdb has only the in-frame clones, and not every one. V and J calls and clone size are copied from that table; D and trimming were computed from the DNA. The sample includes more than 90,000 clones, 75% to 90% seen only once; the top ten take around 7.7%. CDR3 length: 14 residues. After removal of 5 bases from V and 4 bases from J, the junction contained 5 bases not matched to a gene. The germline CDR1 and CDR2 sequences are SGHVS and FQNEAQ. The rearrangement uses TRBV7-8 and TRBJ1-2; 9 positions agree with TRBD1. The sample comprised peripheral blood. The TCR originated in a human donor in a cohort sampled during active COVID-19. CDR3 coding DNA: TGTGCCAGCAGCCGAGGGACAGGGACCTATGGCTACACCTTC. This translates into CASSRGTGTYGYTF. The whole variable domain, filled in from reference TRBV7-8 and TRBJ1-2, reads GAGVSQSPRYKVAKRGQDVALRCDPISGHVSLFWYQQALGQGPEFLTYFQNEAQLDKSGLPSDRFFAERPEGSVSTLKIQRTQQEDSAVYLCASSRGTGTYGYTFGSGTRLTVV.